Each of the 23 T cell receptor beta chains below was sequenced from the same sample in a study of shared clonotypes between healthy human individuals. Data came from immunoSEQ multiplex PCR; TCRdb stores just in-frame clones and leaves some out. The profile shows about 1 million clones, about three quarters of them singletons. The sequenced sample was memory CD4+ T cells sorted from blood. Noted subset: CD45RA-negative fraction. The receptor source for this set is a young man in good health.

The chain employs TRBV11-2 and TRBJ2-1, with 11 positions matching TRBD1. After removal of 1 base from V and 3 bases from J, the junction contained 5 bases not matched to a gene. The CDR3 length is 17 residues. Germline lookup yields CDR1 SGHAT and CDR2 FQNNGV. The CDR3 spells CASSLVGTGGSYNEQFF. In DNA form, the CDR3 reads TGTGCCAGCAGCTTAGTCGGGACAGGGGGTAGCTACAATGAGCAGTTCTTC. Supplemented by reference TRBV11-2 and TRBJ2-1, the full variable domain reads EAGVAQSPRYKIIEKRQSVAFWCNPISGHATLYWYQQILGQGPKLLIQFQNNGVVDDSQLPKDRFSAERLKGVDSTLKIQPAKLEDSAVYLCASSLVGTGGSYNEQFFGPGTRLTVL.

Only a few counts were recorded for this clone. The rearrangement links TRBV2 to TRBJ1-2, with no clear D. CDR1 is SNHLY and CDR2 is FYNNEI in the germline V gene. V dropped 2 bases and J dropped 6 bases, with 13 bases sitting between them. CDR3 length equals 14 residues. Here the CDR3 DNA reads TGTGCCAGCAGTGAAACCCCCGGGGTCGATGGCTACACCTTC. Its translation is CASSETPGVDGYTF.

J is TRBJ2-5 and V is TRBV7-6; D is uncertain. The CDR3 loop spans 12 amino acids. Germline V gene sequence: CDR1 SGHVS, CDR2 FNYEAQ. The germline V and J ends were trimmed by 6 bases and 5 bases, with 10 bases remaining between them. The CDR3 DNA reads TGTGCCAGCAGGGCTAGGACCGAGACCCAGTACTTC. Its protein product is CASRARTETQYF.

The J gene is TRBJ2-7, the V gene TRBV2; the match to TRBD2 covers 8 bases. CDR1 is SNHLY, CDR2 FYNNEI, per germline. V was clipped by 2 bases and J by 3 bases; unmatched bases: 6. The CDR3 has 15 amino acids. CDR3 residues: CASSEPGLVFYEQYF. CDR3 in DNA: TGTGCCAGCAGTGAACCGGGACTAGTATTCTACGAGCAGTACTTC.

With respect to this clone: The sample carries other DNA sequences with the same CDR3. The V call is TRBV18, the J call TRBJ2-3; D gene uncertain. Germline CDR1 KGHSH, CDR2 LQKENI. V lost 0 bases to trimming and J lost 4 bases, with 5 bases between them. This CDR3 is built from 13 residues. For the CDR3, the DNA is TGTGCCAGCTCACCACCGGTTTCAGATACGCAGTATTTT. It yields the protein CASSPPVSDTQYF.

The rearrangement uses TRBV15 and TRBJ1-1; 7 bases map to TRBD1. V lost 5 bases and J lost 3; bases outside the gene matches: 3. CDR1 and CDR2 from the germline V gene are LNHNV and YYDKDF (reference sequence). There are 13 residues in the CDR3. CDR3 in DNA: TGTGCCACCAGCCATACAGGGGACACTGAAGCTTTCTTT. This sequence encodes CATSHTGDTEAFF.

This clone was seen a handful of times. This chain uses TRBV30 with TRBJ2-7; 13 positions match TRBD2. CDR3 size: 14 residues. V lost 2 bases to trimming and J lost 6 bases; unmatched junction nucleotides: 4. Per germline, CDR1 GTSNPN and CDR2 SVGIG (reference sequence). The CDR3 region has the DNA TGTGCCTGGAGTCTACTAGCGGGAGGGCGCGAGCAGTACTTC. This gives the protein CAWSLLAGGREQYF.

V and J are TRBV7-9 and TRBJ1-6; D is ambiguous. V lost 4 bases and J 10 bases, leaving 17 bases between the germline ends. The CDR3 has 15 residues. CDR1 SEHNR and CDR2 FQNEAQ come from the germline V gene (reference sequence). The CDR3 reads CASSSGGGSGSPLHF. The CDR3 DNA sequence: TGTGCCAGCAGCTCAGGCGGCGGATCTGGGTCACCCCTCCACTTT.

In this sample, this clone turned up a few times. The chain couples TRBV7-9 to TRBJ2-1; the D gene is possibly TRBD2 (6 bases). Per germline, CDR1 SEHNR and CDR2 FQNEAQ (reference sequence). V was clipped by 5 bases and J by 4 bases, with 12 bases between them. This CDR3 is 14 amino acids long. The CDR3 region is CASSASREYNEQFF. The CDR3, as DNA: TGTGCCAGCAGCGCCTCCCGGGAGTACAATGAGCAGTTCTTC.

V gene TRBV5-1 combines with J gene TRBJ2-7, with D hard to call. Germline CDR1 and CDR2: SGHRS and YFSETQ. The V end was cut by 2 bases, the J end by 3 bases, with 9 bases between. This CDR3 has 13 residues. CDR3 DNA sequence: TGCGCCAGCAGCTTAAGTACAAACTACGAGCAGTACTTC. It codes for CASSLSTNYEQYF. Complete variable domain (other parts from reference TRBV5-1 and TRBJ2-7): KAGVTQTPRYLIKTRGQQVTLSCSPISGHRSVSWYQQTPGQGLQFLFEYFSETQRNKGNFPGRFSGRQFSNSRSEMNVSTLELGDSALYLCASSLSTNYEQYFGPGTRLTVT.

The rearrangement links TRBV6-1 to TRBJ2-7; D unresolved. The germline V gene encodes CDR1 MNHNS and CDR2 SASEGT. The CDR3 is 14 residues long. Deletions cut 11 bases from V and 4 bases from J, with 21 bases between. The CDR3 here is CASELGRLDYEQYF. The CDR3 region has the DNA TGTGCCTCCGAGTTAGGACGGCTTGATTACGAGCAGTACTTC.

The chain combines TRBV4-1 with TRBJ2-2; 13 bases fit TRBD2. Looked up from germline, CDR1 is MGHRA and CDR2 is YSYEKL. This CDR3 is built from 16 residues. V dropped 5 bases and J dropped 7; count of bases not matched to a gene: 7. This chain's CDR3 is CASSKLAGGRGGELFF. For the CDR3, the DNA is TGCGCCAGCAGCAAACTAGCGGGGGGGCGTGGCGGGGAGCTGTTTTTT.

Comment on this clone: This clone may be a read error of a much larger clone one base away. This specimen includes other DNA sequences encoding the same CDR3. This sequence joins TRBV7-2 and TRBJ2-3; D is uncertain. The CDR3 is 11 residues long. The germline CDR1 and CDR2 sequences are SGHTA and FQGNSA. The V gene lost 3 bases and the J gene lost 5 bases, with 3 bases spanning the gap. This chain's CDR3 is CASSLVDTQYF. Written as DNA, the CDR3 is TGTGCCAGCAGCTTGGTAGATACGCAGTATTTT.

V and J are TRBV7-2 and TRBJ1-3; TRBD1 matches at 7 bases. Trimming removed 4 bases from V and 0 bases from J; junction bases left unmatched: 3. The length of the CDR3 is 15 residues. Germline CDR1 and CDR2: SGHTA and FQGNSA. The CDR3 loop reads CASSYGDSSGNTIYF. In DNA form, the CDR3 reads TGTGCCAGCAGCTATGGGGACAGCTCTGGAAACACCATATATTTT.

This clone has just one count. Other DNA sequences in this specimen translate into the identical CDR3. The chain links TRBV5-6 to TRBJ2-5, with 10 bases fitting TRBD1. The CDR3 sequence is 14 residues long. Trimming at V came to 4 bases and at J to 3 bases, leaving 3 bases not matched to a gene. Germline CDR1 reads SGHDT; CDR2 reads YYEEEE. The CDR3 DNA sequence: TGTGCCAGCAGCCCGGGACAGGGGAAAGAGACCCAGTACTTC. It codes for CASSPGQGKETQYF.

The rearrangement links TRBV30 to TRBJ2-1; TRBD2 matches 7 bases. The CDR3 totals 16 residues. J lost 3 bases, V lost 2 bases, and 10 bases had no gene match. The germline V gene has CDR1 GTSNPN and CDR2 SVGIG (reference sequence). The CDR3 protein is CAWSTHEAGYYNEQFF. In DNA, the CDR3 is TGTGCCTGGAGTACCCACGAAGCGGGATACTACAATGAGCAGTTCTTC.

The DNA of the CDR3 is TGCGCCAGCAGCCAAGATCTGCAGGGCAATTGGCCCCTCCACTTT. This translates into CASSQDLQGNWPLHF. The chain carries TRBV4-1 and TRBJ1-6, with TRBD1 as a possible D gene (5 bases). The CDR3 contains 15 residues. CDR1 is MGHRA, CDR2 YSYEKL, per germline. With 0 bases removed from V and 13 bases from J, the gap between germline ends came to 16 bases.

The V and J genes are TRBV28 and TRBJ1-6; D gene ambiguous. The CDR3 is 12 amino acids. Germline assignment: CDR1 MDHEN and CDR2 SYDVKM. Trimming stripped 8 bases from V and 15 bases from J, with 17 bases between. As DNA, the CDR3 is TGTGCCAGCTCCCAGGTCCTTCTCCTCCTCCACTTT. This gives the protein CASSQVLLLLHF.

V gene TRBV19 combines with J gene TRBJ2-7, with 8 bases that match TRBD1. This CDR3 has 15 residues. V shed 3 bases, J shed 4 bases, and the junction held 8 bases outside the gene matches. The germline V gene encodes CDR1 LNHDA and CDR2 SQIVND (reference sequence). This chain's CDR3 is CASSMGTGRGYEQYF. CDR3 sequence (DNA): TGTGCCAGTAGTATGGGGACAGGTCGGGGGTACGAGCAGTACTTC.

The J gene is TRBJ2-6, the V gene TRBV5-1, with 7 bases that match TRBD1. Germline lookup yields CDR1 SGHRS and CDR2 YFSETQ. This CDR3 has 20 amino acids. J gave up 2 bases and V 0 bases, and 14 bases lay outside the gene matches. The CDR3 bases are TGCGCCAGCAGCTTGGAAGCGACAGGGTACGTCAGGCCTGGGGCCAACGTCCTGACTTTC. Encoded protein: CASSLEATGYVRPGANVLTF.

Points on this clone: The same CDR3 can be traced to other DNA sequences in this sample. This chain uses TRBV5-1 with TRBJ1-5; 9 nucleotides agree with TRBD1. The germline V gene encodes CDR1 SGHRS and CDR2 YFSETQ. This CDR3 is built from 14 residues. V shed 4 bases and J 4 bases; nucleotides not matched to a gene: 3. The CDR3 nucleotides read TGCGCCAGCAGCCCCGGACAGGGGAATCAGCCCCAGCATTTT. Its protein is CASSPGQGNQPQHF.

This clone has a handful of counts. J is TRBJ2-2 and V is TRBV4-1; D gene unclear. The CDR3 has 17 residues. Germline CDR1 and CDR2: MGHRA and YSYEKL. Trimming cost V 3 bases and J 0 bases, with 14 bases left between them. The CDR3 coding sequence is TGCGCCAGCAGCCAGGGCTTAGCTACGGCGAACACCGGGGAGCTGTTTTTT. It specifies CASSQGLATANTGELFF.

With regard to this clone: A far larger clone lies a single base away; this is likely a read error. Other nucleotide sequences from this sample produce the same CDR3. The chain is built from TRBV11-2 and TRBJ2-7; D gene unclear. Germline loops: CDR1 SGHAT, CDR2 FQNNGV. This CDR3 is 11 amino acids long. Trimming removed 4 bases at V and 4 bases at J, with 5 bases between. The CDR3, as DNA: TGTGCCAGCAGCTCAACTTACGAGCAGTACTTC. It codes for CASSSTYEQYF.